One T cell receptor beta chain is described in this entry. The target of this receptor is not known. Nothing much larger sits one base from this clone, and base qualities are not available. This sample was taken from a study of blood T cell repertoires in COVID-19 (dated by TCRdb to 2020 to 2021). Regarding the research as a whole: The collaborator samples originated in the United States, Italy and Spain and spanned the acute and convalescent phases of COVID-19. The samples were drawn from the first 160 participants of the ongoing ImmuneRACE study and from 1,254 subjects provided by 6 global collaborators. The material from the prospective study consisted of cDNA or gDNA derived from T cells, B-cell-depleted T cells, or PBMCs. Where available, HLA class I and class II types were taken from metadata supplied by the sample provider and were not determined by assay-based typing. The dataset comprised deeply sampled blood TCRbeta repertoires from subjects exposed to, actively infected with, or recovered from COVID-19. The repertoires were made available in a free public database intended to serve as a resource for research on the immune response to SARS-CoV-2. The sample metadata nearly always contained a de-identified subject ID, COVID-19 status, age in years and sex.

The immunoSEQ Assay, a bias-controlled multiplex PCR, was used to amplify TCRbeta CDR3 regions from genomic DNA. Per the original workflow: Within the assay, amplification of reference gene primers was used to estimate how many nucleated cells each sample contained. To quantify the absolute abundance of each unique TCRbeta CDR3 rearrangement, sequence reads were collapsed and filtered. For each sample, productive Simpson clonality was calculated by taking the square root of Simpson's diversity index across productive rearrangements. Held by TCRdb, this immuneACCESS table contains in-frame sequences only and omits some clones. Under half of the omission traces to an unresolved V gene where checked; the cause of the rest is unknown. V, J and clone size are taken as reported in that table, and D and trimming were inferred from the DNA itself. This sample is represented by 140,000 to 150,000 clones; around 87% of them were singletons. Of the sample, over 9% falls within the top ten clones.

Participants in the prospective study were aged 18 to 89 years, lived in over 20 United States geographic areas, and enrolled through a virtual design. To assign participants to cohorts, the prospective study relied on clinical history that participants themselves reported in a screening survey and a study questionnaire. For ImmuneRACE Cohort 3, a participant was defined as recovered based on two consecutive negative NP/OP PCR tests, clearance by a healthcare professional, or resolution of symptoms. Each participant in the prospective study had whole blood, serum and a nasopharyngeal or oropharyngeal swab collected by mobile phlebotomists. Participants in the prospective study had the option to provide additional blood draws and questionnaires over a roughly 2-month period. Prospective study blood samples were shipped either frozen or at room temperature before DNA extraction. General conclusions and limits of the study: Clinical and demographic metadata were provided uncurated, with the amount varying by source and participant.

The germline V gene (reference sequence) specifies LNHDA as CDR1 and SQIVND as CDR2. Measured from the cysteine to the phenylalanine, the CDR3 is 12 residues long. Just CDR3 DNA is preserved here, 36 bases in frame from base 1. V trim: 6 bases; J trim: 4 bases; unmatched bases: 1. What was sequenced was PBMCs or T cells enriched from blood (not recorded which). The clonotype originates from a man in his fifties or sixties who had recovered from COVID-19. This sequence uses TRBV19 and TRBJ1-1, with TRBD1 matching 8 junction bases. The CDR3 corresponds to CASRTGGTEAFF. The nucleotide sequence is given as TGTGCCAGTAGAACAGGGGGCACTGAAGCTTTCTTT.